This TCR beta chain was profiled in a study of beta chain features in type 1 diabetes. Whole-study results and caveats: Type 1 diabetes patients had moderately but significantly shorter TCRB CDR3s in all four CD4+ subsets.

This clone was picked up a small number of times. The antigen is not known. The CDR3 consists of 15 residues. Germline CDR1 reads SGHDN; CDR2 reads FVKESK. V was clipped by 3 bases and J by 0 bases, with 12 bases between them. The collection from each donor was one heparinised blood draw averaging about 110 mL. Of the isolated RNA, all was reverse transcribed, and so the sequenced material was expressed TCRB transcripts. Sequencing was performed with immunoSEQ multiplex PCR; in TCRdb, only in-frame clones are kept and a portion is missing. The table lists some 240,000 clones, 16% of them singletons. The gene calls are TRBV14 and TRBJ2-7; no reliable D call. The sample taken for sequencing was naive CD4+ T cells from blood. The receptor comes from a man aged 30 to 39 with type 1 diabetes. CDR3 region: CASSHFTELSYEQYF. CDR3 nucleotide sequence: TGTGCCAGCAGCCACTTCACAGAGCTCTCCTACGAGCAGTACTTC.